This is a list of T cell receptor beta chains from one sample in a study of PD-L1 blockade in urothelial cancer. Using immunoSEQ multiplex PCR, the repertoire was profiled, and TCRdb retains in-frame clones only, with some absent. The sample contains 46,000 or so clones, about 86% of which appear only once. Material: PBMCs, obtained around atezolizumab (anti-PD-L1) treatment. These receptors were taken from a man aged 55 to 69 with urothelial cancer. CDR3s include the opening cysteine and the closing phenylalanine or tryptophan.

CDR3 length	V gene	CDR3 protein
15	TRBV9	CASSVGGLYTDTQYF
13	TRBV2	CASRTGERHEQYF
15	TRBV6-1	CASSEIRVSSYEQYF
16	TRBV5-1	CASSLGPSGGTDTQYF
16	TRBV14	CASSPRTGQQTYEQYF
13	TRBV10-3	CAISPQGGDTQYF
11	TRBV5-1	CASSSSETQYF
15	TRBV10-2	CASGRGTARDQPQHF
14	TRBV11-2	CASSRAGGPGEQFF
12	TRBV30	CAWSRNGGYAFF
15	TRBV2	CASTRQDRRAGEQFF
15	TRBV5-1	CASSLQGARNQPQHF
15	TRBV5-5	CASSLWQVSYNEQFF